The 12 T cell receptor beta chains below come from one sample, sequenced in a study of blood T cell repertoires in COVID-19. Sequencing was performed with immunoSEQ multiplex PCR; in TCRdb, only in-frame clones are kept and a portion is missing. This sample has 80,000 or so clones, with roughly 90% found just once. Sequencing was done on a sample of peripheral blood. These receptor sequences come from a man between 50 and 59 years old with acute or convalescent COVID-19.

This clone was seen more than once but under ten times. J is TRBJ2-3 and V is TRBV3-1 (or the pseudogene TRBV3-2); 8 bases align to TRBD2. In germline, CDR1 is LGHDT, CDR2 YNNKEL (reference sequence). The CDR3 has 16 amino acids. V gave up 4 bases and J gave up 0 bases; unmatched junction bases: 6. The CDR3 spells CASSPIRGGSTDTQYF. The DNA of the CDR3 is TGTGCCAGCAGCCCTATCCGGGGGGGGAGCACAGATACGCAGTATTTT.

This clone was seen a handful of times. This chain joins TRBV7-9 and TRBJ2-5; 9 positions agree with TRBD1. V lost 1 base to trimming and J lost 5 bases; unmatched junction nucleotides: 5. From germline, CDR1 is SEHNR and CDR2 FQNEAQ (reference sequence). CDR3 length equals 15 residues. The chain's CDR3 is CASSLGQGVKETQYF. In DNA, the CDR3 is TGTGCCAGCAGCTTAGGACAGGGGGTGAAGGAGACCCAGTACTTC.

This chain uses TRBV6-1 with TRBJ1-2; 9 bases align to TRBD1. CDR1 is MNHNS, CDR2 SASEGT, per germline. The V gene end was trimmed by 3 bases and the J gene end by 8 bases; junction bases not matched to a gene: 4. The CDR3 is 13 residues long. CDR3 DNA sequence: TGTGCCAGCAGTGATGGGACAGGGCGCGGCTACACCTTC. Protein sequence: CASSDGTGRGYTF.

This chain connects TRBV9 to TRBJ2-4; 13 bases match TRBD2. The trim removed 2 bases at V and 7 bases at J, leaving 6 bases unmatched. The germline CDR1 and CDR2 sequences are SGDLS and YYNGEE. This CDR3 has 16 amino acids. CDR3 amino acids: CASSVDPGLAGNIQYF. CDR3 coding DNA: TGTGCCAGCAGCGTCGACCCGGGACTAGCGGGGAACATTCAGTACTTC.

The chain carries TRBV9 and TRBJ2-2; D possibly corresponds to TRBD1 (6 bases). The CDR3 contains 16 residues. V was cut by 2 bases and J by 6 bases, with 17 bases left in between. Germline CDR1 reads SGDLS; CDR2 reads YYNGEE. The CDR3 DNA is TGTGCCAGCAGCGTCCCTTCTACAGGGATGGCCGGGGAGCTGTTTTTT. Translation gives CASSVPSTGMAGELFF.

The CDR3, as DNA: TGTGCCACCAGTGATTGGAGAGGGAAAAATGAGCAGTTCTTC. Protein: CATSDWRGKNEQFF. The chain uses TRBV24-1 and TRBJ2-1; D is perhaps TRBD2 (5 bases). V was cut by 2 bases and J by 7 bases, with 11 bases left in between. This CDR3 has 14 residues. In germline, CDR1 is KGHDR, CDR2 SFDVKD.

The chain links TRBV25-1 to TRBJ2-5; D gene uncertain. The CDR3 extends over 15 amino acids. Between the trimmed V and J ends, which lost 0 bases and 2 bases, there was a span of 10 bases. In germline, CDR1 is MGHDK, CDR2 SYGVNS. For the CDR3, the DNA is TGTGCCAGCAGTGAATACCTAGAGCCTCAAGAGACCCAGTACTTC. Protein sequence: CASSEYLEPQETQYF.

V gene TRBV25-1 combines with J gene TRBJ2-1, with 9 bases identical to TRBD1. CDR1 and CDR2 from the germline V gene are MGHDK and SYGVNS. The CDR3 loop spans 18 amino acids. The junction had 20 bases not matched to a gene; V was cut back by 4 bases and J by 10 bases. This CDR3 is CASSGRQGVTPREREQFF. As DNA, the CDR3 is TGTGCCAGCAGTGGGAGACAGGGGGTTACTCCCCGGGAAAGAGAGCAGTTCTTC. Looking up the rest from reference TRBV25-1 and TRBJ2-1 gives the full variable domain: EADIYQTPRYLVIGTGKKITLECSQTMGHDKMYWYQQDPGMELHLIHYSYGVNSTEKGDLSSESTVSRIRTEHFPLTLESARPSHTSQYLCASSGRQGVTPREREQFFGPGTRLTVL.

The CDR3 DNA reads TGTGCCAGCAAGGGCGGGCCGAACACCGGGGAGCTGTTTTTT. Protein: CASKGGPNTGELFF. This chain joins TRBV2 and TRBJ2-2, with D tentatively TRBD2 (5 bases). CDR3 length: 14 amino acids. Germline V gene sequence: CDR1 SNHLY, CDR2 FYNNEI. V dropped 7 bases and J dropped 0 bases, with 9 bases sitting between them. The full variable domain, with the rest looked up from reference TRBV2 and TRBJ2-2, is EPEVTQTPSHQVTQMGQEVILRCVPISNHLYFYWYRQILGQKVEFLVSFYNNEISEKSEIFDDQFSVERPDGSNFTLKIRSTKLEDSAMYFCASKGGPNTGELFFGEGSRLTVL.

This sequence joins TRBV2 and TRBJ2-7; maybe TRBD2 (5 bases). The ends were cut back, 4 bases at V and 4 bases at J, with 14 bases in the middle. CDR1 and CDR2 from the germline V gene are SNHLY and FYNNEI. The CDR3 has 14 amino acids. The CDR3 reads CASSGGGSTYEQYF. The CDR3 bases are TGTGCCAGCAGTGGAGGTGGGAGTACGTACGAGCAGTACTTC.

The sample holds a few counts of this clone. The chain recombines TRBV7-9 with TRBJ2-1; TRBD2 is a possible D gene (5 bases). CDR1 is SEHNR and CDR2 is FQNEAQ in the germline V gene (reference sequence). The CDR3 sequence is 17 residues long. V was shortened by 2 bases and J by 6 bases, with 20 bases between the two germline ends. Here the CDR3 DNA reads TGTGCCAGCAGCTTAAGCTCGCTGGGAGTGGTGTTCAATGAGCAGTTCTTC. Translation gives CASSLSSLGVVFNEQFF.

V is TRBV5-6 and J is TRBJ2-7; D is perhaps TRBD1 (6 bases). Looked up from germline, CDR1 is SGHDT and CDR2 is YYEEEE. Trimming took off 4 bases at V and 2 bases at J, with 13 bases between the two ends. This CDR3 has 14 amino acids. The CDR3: CASSVWDITYEQYV. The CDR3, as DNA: TGTGCCAGCAGCGTATGGGACATTACCTACGAGCAGTACGTC.